This TCR beta chain derives from a study of T cells after yellow fever vaccination. Trimming took off 4 bases at V and 9 bases at J, with 15 bases between the two ends. CDR1 and CDR2 (germline): SEHNR, FQNEAQ (reference sequence). This CDR3 comprises 13 residues. Conversion of TCR transcripts into cDNA relied on 5'RACE template switching, which added a universal primer site and UMIs. TCRdb reanalysed the 5' RACE reads using MiXCR and keeps one entry per CDR3 protein. Of a few hundred thousand distinct CDR3 sequences listed, less than 8.5% are singletons. Broader study findings: Weaker in magnitude, the secondary response showed a faster peak on day 5 versus 15.

This clonotype has ten or more counts. Antigen unknown. The TCR sequence derives from a man aged 25 to 40 who received the YFV17D yellow fever vaccine. This chain links TRBV7-9 with TRBJ1-2, with no clear D. The specimen comprised CD4+ T cells sorted from PBMCs, sampled 15 days after the yellow fever booster vaccination. CDR3: CASSSGQLIRYTF. CDR3 nucleotides: TGTGCCAGCAGCTCGGGTCAGCTTATCCGCTACACCTTC.